In this sample, the clone carrying this T cell receptor beta chain turned up a few times. Its specificity is not known. V dropped 1 base and J dropped 3 bases, with 6 bases sitting between them. The CDR3 sequence is 13 residues long. Germline V lookup: CDR1 LNHNV, CDR2 YYDKDF (reference sequence). This entry belongs to a study of response to subunit inactivated influenza vaccine. TCRdb fed the RT-PCR reads into MiXCR, producing one record per CDR3 protein. Among 430,000 or so distinct CDR3 sequences listed, 11% were seen once. Notes on the study in general: Few additional T cells are recruited per seasonal influenza vaccination, authors suggested.

The receptor comes from a man aged 50 or older who received an inactivated influenza vaccine. The starting material was PBMCs from blood, obtained 35 to 45 days after vaccination. The rearrangement joins TRBV15 to TRBJ2-5, with D uncertain. CDR3 amino acids: CATSRGTEETQYF. CDR3 bases: TGTGCCACCAGCAGAGGGACGGAAGAGACCCAGTACTTC.